This T cell receptor (beta chain) stems from a study of shared clonotypes between healthy human individuals (dated by TCRdb to 2020 to 2021). About the full investigation: The cohort comprised two women and a few men aged 18 to 49 years. To estimate repertoire size and how much clonotypes are shared between individuals, the study performed deep sequencing of blood TCR repertoires from about 5 healthy adults. To increase sequencing depth and limit assay-specific biases, TCR repertoire library preparation and sequencing were carried out by different laboratories using diverse techniques. For each donor, CD4 naive and CD4 memory were each given three plates, CD8 naive was given two plates, and CD8 memory was given one plate. Per donor, leukapheresis produced somewhere between about 0.9 and 10 billion PBMCs. Summary of the overall study and its limitations: Sampling was limited to blood, and TCR repertoires in tissue likely differ from TCR repertoires in blood. Clonotypes shared by all four sorted-subset donors showed higher generation probabilities than non-shared clonotypes. Rarefaction of sorted-subset datasets indicated incomplete sequencing despite the large sequencing depth. Because the study included a small number of donors, the genetic and exposure-history diversity represented was limited. Naive subsets generally had larger estimated clonotype richness than memory subsets. About 5% of naive CD4, approximately 3.7% of naive CD8, approximately 2.2% of memory CD4, and around 0.42% of memory CD8 clonotypes were shared across several donors. Pairwise subsampling indicated that sequencing depth was expected to affect the degree of clonotype sharing among donors.

With respect to this clone: Its antigen specificity is not known. Base qualities are not recorded, but no much larger clone differs from it by a single base.

The CDR1 and CDR2 encoded by the germline V gene are SGHDT and YYEEEE. For this chain, trimming is 3 bases at the V end and 4 bases at the J end, and the number of junction bases without a gene match is 8. The CDR3 measures 15 amino acids from cysteine to phenylalanine. Left in the record is the CDR3 DNA by itself, 45 bases read in frame from the first base. TCR CDR3 regions were amplified from genomic DNA by multiplex PCR using the deep immunoSEQ assay. Genomic DNA extracted from each cell subset was distributed evenly over all wells of several immunoSEQ 96-well plates, and each plate served as one replicate. For sorted subsets, around 200 ng genomic DNA, equal to about 30,000 T cell genomes, was loaded into each replicate PCR. The purified libraries were quantified using a Qubit 3.0 fluorometer, sized with a Bioanalyzer 2100, and then quantified again using the KAPA Library Quantification kit. Each immunoSEQ 96-well plate was sequenced on its own single-read 150-cycle Illumina NextSeq 550 flow cell. Per the source publication's procedure: Because the immunoSEQ output held only junctional sequences and lacked quality scores, the filtering could not match the filtering applied to full-length reads. To assign V/J genes and CDR3, sequences were annotated using PyIR, a Python wrapper for IgBLAST v1.9, with IMGT germline references. Reads were filtered out if the reads had weak V/J assignments (E-value above 1e-6), no CDR3, stop codons, out-of-frame junctions, or ambiguous translated residues. A V3J clonotype was defined by an identical inferred V gene, J gene, and CDR3 amino acid sequence. Percentage overlap between repertoires was calculated by dividing the number of shared unique clonotypes by the size of the smaller repertoire. Repertoire richness was assessed with RTK rarefaction, the Chao1 estimator, and Recon v2.1 estimates of unobserved clonotypes. For all TCRbeta clonotypes obtained by the gDNA method from a few donors, generation probabilities were computed with OLGA. Drawn from immuneACCESS, this table holds only the in-frame rearrangements with V and J called that TCRdb kept. Clones are partly lost; checked studies trace under half to an unresolved V gene and leave the rest unexplained. From that table come the V and J calls and clone size; the DNA was used to work out D and trimming. The sample has 950,000 to 1,300,000 clones on record, about 76% of them singletons. The top ten hold 1.4% of the sample.

The donors were healthy, HIV-negative adults who had no recently reported acute infections or vaccinations. Every donor was a Caucasian adult residing in Nashville, Tennessee, USA. Magnetic negative selection was used to enrich CD4+ T cells, after which naive cells were positively selected on CD45RA and the negative fraction became the memory subset. Blood was collected by leukapheresis, and PBMCs were isolated by Ficoll-Histopaque density gradient centrifugation and then cryopreserved in liquid nitrogen vapor phase. Purity and quantity of every magnetically sorted T cell population were checked by analytical flow cytometry. Genomic DNA was isolated from every sorted fraction and measured by UV absorbance on a Nanodrop 2000c.

This TCR came from a man younger than 35 in good health. Sequenced material: memory CD4+ T cells sorted from blood. Taken with the paper, the label for cell subset or site translates to: CD45RA-negative fraction. The chain is encoded by TRBV5-6 joined to TRBJ2-5; 8 of the junction bases match TRBD2. The nucleotides are TGTGCCAGCAGCTACCGGGAGGGGGTCATAGAGACCCAGTACTTC. The encoded protein is CASSYREGVIETQYF. Joined to the reference TRBV5-6 and TRBJ2-5 proteins, this CDR3 gives the full variable domain: DAGVTQSPTHLIKTRGQQVTLRCSPKSGHDTVSWYQQALGQGPQFIFQYYEEEERQRGNFPDRFSGHQFPNYSSELNVNALLLGDSALYLCASSYREGVIETQYFGPGTRLLVL.